These 30 T cell receptor beta chains came from one sample sequenced in a study of cytomegalovirus exposure and HLA in healthy donors (dated by TCRdb to about 2017). Libraries were constructed by the immunoSEQ multiplex PCR assay. TCRdb retrieved this table from immuneACCESS and kept in-frame rearrangements only. Not all clones are present; in checked studies, unresolved V genes account for under half, and no reason is known for the remainder. The sample table records nearly 200,000 clones; around 84% of these occur just once. In total, the top ten clones hold about an eighth of the sample. Sequencing was done on a sample of PBMCs. These receptors were taken from a woman aged 25-40 years in good health and CMV-seropositive.

This clone was counted once. The V call is TRBV28, the J call TRBJ1-4; no reliable D call. Germline assignment: CDR1 MDHEN and CDR2 SYDVKM. This CDR3 is 16 amino acids long. Trimming removed 5 bases from V and 5 bases from J, with 18 bases in between. The CDR3 loop reads CASSQLSGAANEKLFF. The CDR3 DNA follows: TGTGCCAGCAGTCAACTCTCGGGAGCTGCGAATGAAAAACTGTTTTTT.

This chain connects TRBV2 to TRBJ1-3; TRBD1 might be the D (5 bases). Trimming pared 2 bases from V and 4 bases from J, leaving 12 bases between. CDR3 length: 15 residues. Germline values: CDR1 SNHLY, CDR2 FYNNEI. Here the CDR3 DNA reads TGTGCCAGCAGTGAACAGGGCAACGCAGGAAACACCATATATTTT. This encodes CASSEQGNAGNTIYF.

The rearrangement joins TRBV19 to TRBJ1-5; D perhaps matches TRBD1 (6 bases). CDR1 is LNHDA, CDR2 SQIVND, per germline (reference sequence). The CDR3 loop spans 15 amino acids. V lost 5 bases and J 4 bases, leaving 15 bases between the germline ends. The CDR3, as DNA: TGTGCCAGTAGTTATTATGTAGGGGGTAATCAGCCCCAGCATTTT. As protein: CASSYYVGGNQPQHF. Looking up the rest from reference TRBV19 and TRBJ1-5 gives the full variable domain: DGGITQSPKYLFRKEGQNVTLSCEQNLNHDAMYWYRQDPGQGLRLIYYSQIVNDFQKGDIAEGYSVSREKKESFPLTVTSAQKNPTAFYLCASSYYVGGNQPQHFGDGTRLSIL.

V gene TRBV7-9 combines with J gene TRBJ1-1, with 8 positions matching TRBD1. After removal of 3 bases from V and 8 bases from J, the junction contained 5 bases not matched to a gene. Germline V CDR1 and CDR2: SEHNR, FQNEAQ (reference sequence). This CDR3 spans 13 amino acids. CDR3 sequence: CASSLDNRGEAFF. The CDR3 coding sequence is TGTGCCAGCAGCTTGGACAACAGGGGGGAAGCTTTCTTT.

On this clone itself: The same CDR3 is also encoded by other DNA sequences in this sample. V usage is TRBV6-1 and J usage is TRBJ1-1, with 9 bases matching TRBD1. The germline V gene encodes CDR1 MNHNS and CDR2 SASEGT. With V trimmed by 4 bases and J by 5 bases, 2 bases remained unmatched. The CDR3 runs to 13 residues. CDR3 DNA: TGTGCCAGCAGTGCCGACAGGGGGACTGAAGCTTTCTTT. This translates into CASSADRGTEAFF.

The chain has TRBV5-1 and TRBJ2-1, with 10 positions matching TRBD2. The CDR3 contains 15 residues. Germline CDR1 SGHRS, CDR2 YFSETQ. With V trimmed by 5 bases and J by 9 bases, 11 bases remained unmatched. CDR3 DNA sequence: TGCGCCAGCAGTAAGACTAGCGGGTTTTCGGCTGAGCAGTTCTTC. Protein product: CASSKTSGFSAEQFF.

V gene TRBV9 combines with J gene TRBJ2-6; D is perhaps TRBD2 (5 bases). Trimming stripped 0 bases from V and 1 base from J, with 11 bases between. CDR1 and CDR2 (germline): SGDLS, YYNGEE. The CDR3 contains 17 residues. CDR3 nucleotides: TGTGCCAGCAGCGTAGGAGGAGAGGGTTCTGGGGCCAACGTCCTGACTTTC. Protein: CASSVGGEGSGANVLTF.

V gene TRBV29-1 combines with J gene TRBJ1-1; the D is unclear. V was trimmed by 2 bases and J by 5 bases, leaving 9 bases between them. The CDR3 has 12 amino acids. The germline gives CDR1 SQVTM, CDR2 ANQGSEA. CDR3: CSVELLGTEAFF. As DNA, the CDR3 is TGCAGCGTTGAATTGCTAGGAACTGAAGCTTTCTTT.

The V gene is TRBV7-2, the J gene TRBJ2-5, with 9 bases fitting TRBD2. V trimming: 4 bases; J trimming: 7 bases; junction bases outside the gene matches: 10. Germline CDR1 is SGHTA and CDR2 is FQGNSA. The CDR3 is made up of 15 amino acids. In DNA, the CDR3 is TGTGCCAGCAGCTCATCCCCCAGACTAGCGGCGACCCAGTACTTC. Protein product: CASSSSPRLAATQYF. The whole variable domain, filled in from reference TRBV7-2 and TRBJ2-5, reads GAGVSQSPSNKVTEKGKDVELRCDPISGHTALYWYRQSLGQGLEFLIYFQGNSAPDKSGLPSDRFSAERTGGSVSTLTIQRTQQEDSAVYLCASSSSPRLAATQYFGPGTRLLVL.

The chain employs TRBV5-8 and TRBJ2-1; 11 nucleotides align to TRBD2. This CDR3 is 15 amino acids long. The V and J ends lost 5 bases and 6 bases, in that order; junction bases with no gene match: 7. Germline CDR1 is SGHTS and CDR2 is YDEGEE. CDR3 protein: CASRTGLAGSNEQFF. In nucleotides, the CDR3 is TGTGCCAGCAGAACCGGACTAGCGGGCTCCAATGAGCAGTTCTTC.

V gene TRBV4-2 combines with J gene TRBJ1-3; no clear D. CDR3 size: 16 residues. Germline V CDR1 and CDR2: LGHNA, YNFKEQ. Trimming shortened V by 3 bases and J by 1 base, and 13 bases separated the two germline ends. CDR3 amino acids: CASSQIFEHSGNTIYF. The CDR3 DNA reads TGTGCCAGCAGCCAGATATTCGAGCATTCTGGAAACACCATATATTTT.

This sequence joins TRBV7-2 and TRBJ1-2; D call uncertain. This CDR3 contains 15 residues. CDR1 and CDR2 (germline): SGHTA, FQGNSA. Trimming took off 6 bases at V and 0 bases at J, with 14 bases between the two ends. In DNA, the CDR3 is TGTGCCAGCAGACCTCCTTTGACAACTAACTATGGCTACACCTTC. Translation gives CASRPPLTTNYGYTF.

The rearrangement uses TRBV5-1 and TRBJ2-7, with D possibly TRBD2 on 5 matching bases. Germline CDR1 is SGHRS and CDR2 is YFSETQ. The CDR3 extends over 14 amino acids. With 1 base removed from V and 5 bases from J, the gap between germline ends came to 13 bases. The CDR3 DNA reads TGCGCCAGCAGCTTGCTGGCGGGTGGTAACGAGCAGTACTTC. Translating it yields CASSLLAGGNEQYF. Complete variable domain (other parts from reference TRBV5-1 and TRBJ2-7): KAGVTQTPRYLIKTRGQQVTLSCSPISGHRSVSWYQQTPGQGLQFLFEYFSETQRNKGNFPGRFSGRQFSNSRSEMNVSTLELGDSALYLCASSLLAGGNEQYFGPGTRLTVT.

The V and J genes are TRBV5-1 and TRBJ1-1; D might be TRBD1 (5 bases). The CDR3 loop spans 15 amino acids. Germline CDR1 and CDR2: SGHRS and YFSETQ. V shed 0 bases and J shed 4 bases, with 13 bases lying between them. In nucleotides, the CDR3 is TGCGCCAGCAGCTTGGAAGGGGCCCAGGGCACTGAAGCTTTCTTT. Amino acids: CASSLEGAQGTEAFF.

This sequence joins TRBV18 and TRBJ2-2, with 7 bases lining up with TRBD1. Germline V gene lookup returns CDR1 KGHSH and CDR2 LQKENI. V trimming: 2 bases; J trimming: 1 base; junction bases outside the gene matches: 4. The CDR3 contains 16 residues. The CDR3 region has the DNA TGTGCCAGCTCACCATTACGACAGGGGAACACCGGGGAGCTGTTTTTT. It translates to CASSPLRQGNTGELFF.

This sequence joins TRBV27 and TRBJ2-1; 11 bases map to TRBD2. CDR3 length: 17 amino acids. Germline V gives CDR1 MNHEY, CDR2 SMNVEV (reference sequence). V lost 4 bases and J lost 2; bases outside the gene matches: 7. CDR3 loop: CASSSTRLAGTYNEQFF. The CDR3 bases are TGTGCCAGCAGTTCAACCAGACTAGCGGGAACCTACAATGAGCAGTTCTTC.

The J gene is TRBJ2-6, the V gene TRBV9; the D gene is possibly TRBD2 (6 bases). From germline, CDR1 is SGDLS and CDR2 YYNGEE. V lost 7 bases to trimming and J lost 0 bases, with 11 bases between them. CDR3 size: 15 residues. CDR3 loop: CASEGGISGANVLTF. Here the CDR3 DNA reads TGTGCCAGCGAAGGAGGGATCTCTGGGGCCAACGTCCTGACTTTC.

The gene calls are TRBV30 and TRBJ2-1, with 8 bases lining up with TRBD2. J was trimmed by 10 bases and V by 4 bases; bases with no gene match: 15. CDR3 size: 15 residues. Germline V lookup: CDR1 GTSNPN, CDR2 SVGIG (reference sequence). CDR3 residues: CAWNSGSGSLQEQFF. CDR3 DNA: TGTGCCTGGAATTCGGGCAGCGGGAGTTTGCAGGAGCAGTTCTTC.

The chain uses TRBV30 and TRBJ1-5, with D perhaps TRBD1 (5 bases). V lost 3 bases to trimming and J lost 6 bases, with 12 bases between them. Germline V CDR1 and CDR2: GTSNPN, SVGIG (reference sequence). The CDR3 length is 13 residues. The CDR3 protein is CAWSGTTGQPQHF. The CDR3 region has the DNA TGTGCCTGGAGCGGGACTACGGGTCAGCCCCAGCATTTT.

The CDR3 here is CASSEASRAQPQHF. The CDR3 DNA reads TGTGCCAGCAGTGAAGCGTCGCGGGCGCAGCCCCAGCATTTT. V and J are TRBV6-1 and TRBJ1-5; D gene unclear. V was pared by 0 bases and J by 7 bases, with 10 bases between. Germline V lookup: CDR1 MNHNS, CDR2 SASEGT. The CDR3 has 14 residues.

On this clone: A read error may account for a junction end that differs from germline. The V gene is TRBV6-1, the J gene TRBJ2-7; TRBD2 is a possible D gene (5 bases). Germline CDR1 reads MNHNS; CDR2 reads SASEGT. This CDR3 comprises 11 residues. CDR3 loop: CASSEGGEGGF. CDR3 DNA sequence: TGTGCCAGCAGTGAAGGGGGAGAAGGCGGCTTC.

This clone was found a few times. This chain joins TRBV7-6 and TRBJ2-7, with TRBD2 matching 8 bases. Germline CDR1 and CDR2: SGHVS and FNYEAQ. The junction had 7 bases not matched to a gene; V was cut back by 4 bases and J by 2 bases. CDR3 length: 15 amino acids. DNA for the CDR3: TGTGCCAGCAGCTCAGCGGGAGTCCCCCCCTACGAGCAGTACTTC. It codes for CASSSAGVPPYEQYF.

This clone was observed once. The CDR3 sequence is CASSVVDRGTHTGELFF. Written as DNA, the CDR3 is TGTGCCAGCAGCGTAGTAGACAGGGGAACGCACACCGGGGAGCTGTTTTTT. This sequence joins TRBV9 and TRBJ2-2; 8 bases are a match to TRBD1. With V trimmed by 0 bases and J by 3 bases, 7 bases remained unmatched. This CDR3 is 17 amino acids long. Looked up from germline, CDR1 is SGDLS and CDR2 is YYNGEE. Full variable domain (outside the CDR3, taken from reference TRBV9 and TRBJ2-2): DSGVTQTPKHLITATGQRVTLRCSPRSGDLSVYWYQQSLDQGLQFLIQYYNGEERAKGNILERFSAQQFPDLHSELNLSSLELGDSALYFCASSVVDRGTHTGELFFGEGSRLTVL.

The genes are TRBV5-1 and TRBJ2-1, with D possibly being TRBD2 (6 bases). With 0 bases removed from V and 4 bases from J, the gap between germline ends came to 14 bases. Germline lookup yields CDR1 SGHRS and CDR2 YFSETQ. The CDR3 is made up of 16 amino acids. Here the CDR3 DNA reads TGCGCCAGCAGCTTGGTGGCGGGACCCTTGTACAATGAGCAGTTCTTC. Translated, it gives CASSLVAGPLYNEQFF.

The chain uses TRBV28 and TRBJ2-7, with a tentative D call TRBD1 (6 bases). CDR3 length equals 17 residues. V shed 2 bases and J shed 7 bases, with 24 bases lying between them. Germline assignment: CDR1 MDHEN and CDR2 SYDVKM. The CDR3 loop is CASSLQRTTGTSWEQYF. The CDR3 DNA sequence: TGTGCCAGCAGTTTACAACGGACGACAGGAACCTCCTGGGAGCAGTACTTC.

The chain uses TRBV2 and TRBJ2-1, with D perhaps TRBD2 (5 bases). The CDR3 loop spans 15 amino acids. V was cut by 9 bases and J by 0 bases, with 15 bases left in between. From germline, CDR1 is SNHLY and CDR2 FYNNEI. The CDR3 DNA sequence: TGTGCCAGTCATAGCCAGCGGAACTCCTACAATGAGCAGTTCTTC. This gives the protein CASHSQRNSYNEQFF.

The genes are TRBV5-1 and TRBJ2-7; D is undetermined. Germline values: CDR1 SGHRS, CDR2 YFSETQ. Trimming pared 0 bases from V and 3 bases from J, leaving 4 bases between. This CDR3 region has 12 residues. CDR3 amino acids: CASSLVSYEQYF. CDR3 DNA sequence: TGCGCCAGCAGCTTGGTCAGCTACGAGCAGTACTTC.

The genes are TRBV6-5 and TRBJ1-1; D possibly corresponds to TRBD1 (6 bases). Trimming pared 7 bases from V and 8 bases from J, leaving 17 bases between. CDR1 MNHEY and CDR2 SVGAGI come from the germline V gene. CDR3 length: 13 residues. CDR3 protein: CASTELPGQEAFF. CDR3 bases: TGTGCCAGCACCGAACTACCGGGACAAGAAGCTTTCTTT.

The rearrangement links TRBV6-4 to TRBJ2-3; 8 nucleotides line up with TRBD2. Germline CDR1 reads MRHNA; CDR2 reads SNTAGT. The CDR3 spans 14 residues. V lost 5 bases, J lost 3 bases, and 4 bases stayed unmatched. DNA for the CDR3: TGTGCCAGCAGTACGACTAGCGCGACAGATACGCAGTATTTT. Its translation is CASSTTSATDTQYF.

This chain joins TRBV6-5 and TRBJ2-4; maybe TRBD2 (5 bases). The germline CDR1 and CDR2 sequences are MNHEY and SVGAGI. The CDR3 runs 13 residues. Between the trimmed V and J ends, which lost 4 bases and 3 bases, there was a span of 7 bases. CDR3 in amino acids: CASSLSGKNIQYF. The CDR3 region has the DNA TGTGCCAGCAGTTTAAGCGGCAAAAACATTCAGTACTTC.